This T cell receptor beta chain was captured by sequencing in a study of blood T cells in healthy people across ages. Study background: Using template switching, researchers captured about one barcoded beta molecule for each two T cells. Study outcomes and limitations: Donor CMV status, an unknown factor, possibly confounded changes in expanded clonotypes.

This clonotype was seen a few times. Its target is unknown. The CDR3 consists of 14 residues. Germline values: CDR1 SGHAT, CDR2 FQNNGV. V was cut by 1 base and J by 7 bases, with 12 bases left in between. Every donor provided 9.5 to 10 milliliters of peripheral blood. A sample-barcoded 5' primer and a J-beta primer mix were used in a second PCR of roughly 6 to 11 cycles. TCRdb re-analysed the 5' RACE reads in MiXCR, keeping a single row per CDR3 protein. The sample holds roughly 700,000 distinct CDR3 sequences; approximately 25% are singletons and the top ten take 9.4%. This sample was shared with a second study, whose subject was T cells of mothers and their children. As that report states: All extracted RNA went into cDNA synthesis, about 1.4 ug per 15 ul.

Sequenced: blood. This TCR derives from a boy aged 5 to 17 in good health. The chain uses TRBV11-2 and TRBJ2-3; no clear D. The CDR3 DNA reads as TGTGCCAGCAGCTTAGCCTTTCTAGTGAATACGCAGTATTTT. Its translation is CASSLAFLVNTQYF.